This TCR beta chain was sequenced during a study of beta chain features in type 1 diabetes. Study-wide points: TCRB repertoires of naive, central memory and Treg cells appeared more similar among patients than among healthy donors. Shorter TCRB CDR3s, moderately but significantly so, marked every one of the four CD4+ subsets in Type 1 diabetes patients. PCR might favor shorter templates, but any such skew would affect patients and controls equally.

Germline CDR1 and CDR2: KGHSH and LQKENI. V lost 2 bases and J lost 3; bases outside the gene matches: 4. This CDR3 comprises 14 residues. Worth noting for this clone: The antigen is undetermined.

Every bit of the isolated RNA underwent reverse transcription, so sequencing read expressed TCRB transcripts. The data were produced by immunoSEQ multiplex PCR, yet TCRdb's version contains in-frame clones alone and is incomplete. Among around 360,000 clones listed, approximately 12% were seen once. The sample taken for sequencing was naive CD4+ T cells from blood. The chain couples TRBV18 to TRBJ2-7, with 7 bases that match TRBD2. The receptor's source is a young woman with type 1 diabetes. As DNA, the CDR3 is TGTGCCAGCTCACCATTGGGGGAGGGCTACGAGCAGTACTTC. It specifies CASSPLGEGYEQYF.